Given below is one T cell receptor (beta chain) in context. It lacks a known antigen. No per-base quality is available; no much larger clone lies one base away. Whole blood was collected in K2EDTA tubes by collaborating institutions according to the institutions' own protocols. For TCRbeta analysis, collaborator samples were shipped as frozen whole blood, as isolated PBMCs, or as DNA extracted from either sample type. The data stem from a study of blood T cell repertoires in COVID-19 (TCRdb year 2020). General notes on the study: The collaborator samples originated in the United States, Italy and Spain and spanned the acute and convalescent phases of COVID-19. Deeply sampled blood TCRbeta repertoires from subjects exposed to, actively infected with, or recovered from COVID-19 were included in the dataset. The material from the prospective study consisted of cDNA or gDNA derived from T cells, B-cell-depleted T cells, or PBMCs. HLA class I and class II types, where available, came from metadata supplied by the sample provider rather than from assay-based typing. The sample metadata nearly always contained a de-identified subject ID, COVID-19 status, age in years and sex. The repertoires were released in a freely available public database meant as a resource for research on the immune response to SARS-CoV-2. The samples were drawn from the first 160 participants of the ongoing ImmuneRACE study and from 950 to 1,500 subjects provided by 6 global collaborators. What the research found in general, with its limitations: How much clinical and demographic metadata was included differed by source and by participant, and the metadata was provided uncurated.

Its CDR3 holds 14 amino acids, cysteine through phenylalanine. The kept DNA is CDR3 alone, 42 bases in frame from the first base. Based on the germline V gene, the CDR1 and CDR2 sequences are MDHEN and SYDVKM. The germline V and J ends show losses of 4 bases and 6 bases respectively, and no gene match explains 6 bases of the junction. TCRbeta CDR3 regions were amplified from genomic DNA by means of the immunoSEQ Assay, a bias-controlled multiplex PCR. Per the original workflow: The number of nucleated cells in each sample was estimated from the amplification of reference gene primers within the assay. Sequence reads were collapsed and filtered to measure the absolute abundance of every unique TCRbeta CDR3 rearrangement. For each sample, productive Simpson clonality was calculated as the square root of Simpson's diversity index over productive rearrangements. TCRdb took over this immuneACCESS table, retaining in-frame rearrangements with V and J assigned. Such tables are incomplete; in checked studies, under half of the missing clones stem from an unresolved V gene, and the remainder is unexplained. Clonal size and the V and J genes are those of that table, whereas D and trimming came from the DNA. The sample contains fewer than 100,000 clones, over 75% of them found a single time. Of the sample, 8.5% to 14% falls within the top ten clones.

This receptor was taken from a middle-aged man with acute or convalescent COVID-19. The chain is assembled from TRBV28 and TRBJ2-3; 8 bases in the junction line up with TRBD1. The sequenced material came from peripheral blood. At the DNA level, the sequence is TGTGCCAGCAGTTCAGGGGGCGTATCTGATACGCAGTATTTT. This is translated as CASSSGGVSDTQYF.